This is a list of T cell receptor beta chains from one sample in a study of memory CD4+ T cells and cytomegalovirus serostatus. The protocol was immunoSEQ multiplex PCR, while the TCRdb copy is restricted to in-frame clones and leaves out a portion. The sample contains about 48,000 clones, 78% of which appear only once. Sequenced sample: memory CD4+ T cells from blood. The receptors were gathered from an adult in good health and CMV-seronegative. CDR3s include the opening cysteine and the closing phenylalanine or tryptophan. A D gene is named only where the DNA matches it firmly. For some rows the clone size is stated as once, few or many, or as a class when expanded; others skip it.

TRBV4-1	TRBJ1-2	TRBD1	.	TGCGCCAGCAGCCGACCAGGGGACAGAGGCTACACCTTC	CASSRPGDRGYTF
TRBV5-1	TRBJ2-7	.	.	TGCGCCAGCAGCGTCGGGTCCTCTTACTACGAGCAGTACTTC	CASSVGSSYYEQYF
TRBV4-1	TRBJ2-7	TRBD2	.	TGCGCCAGCAGCCCAACGACTAGCTTGAGCTCCTACGAGCAGTACTTC	CASSPTTSLSSYEQYF
TRBV6-1	TRBJ1-1	.	.	TGTGCCAGCAGCCTGGAGGGGGTGGGCACTGAAGCTTTCTTT	CASSLEGVGTEAFF
TRBV11-2	TRBJ2-7	.	.	TGTGCCAGCAGCTCCCAGAGGGGGGGCGAATACGAGCAGTACTTC	CASSSQRGGEYEQYF
TRBV9	TRBJ2-1	TRBD2	once	TGTGCCAGCAGCGTAGATCCGGGAGGCTCATTTGAGCAGTTCTTC	CASSVDPGGSFEQFF
TRBV28	TRBJ2-3	.	.	TGTGCCAGCAGTTTACTTGGGGGCCGCATTGGATCAAGTACGCAGTATTTT	CASSLLGGRIGSSTQYF
TRBV7-2	TRBJ2-3	.	few	TGTGCCAGCAGCTTAGCCGGGGCCCCAGGGGATACGCAGTATTTT	CASSLAGAPGDTQYF
TRBV7-8	TRBJ1-1	TRBD1	.	TGTGCCAGCAGCCTGCTAAGCGGGACAGGGGACACTGAAGCTTTCTTT	CASSLLSGTGDTEAFF
TRBV25-1	TRBJ1-6	TRBD1	.	TGTGCCAGCAGTGGAGGGACAGGGGGCGACTTGGCTTCACCCCTCCACTTT	CASSGGTGGDLASPLHF
TRBV7-8	TRBJ2-2	.	medium-sized	TGTGCCAGCAGCCCCCCTCACAGGGAGAGTACCGGGGAGCTGTTTTTT	CASSPPHRESTGELFF
TRBV18	TRBJ1-4	.	.	TGTGCCAGCTCACAGGGAGGAGTTTCAACTAATGAAAAACTGTTTTTT	CASSQGGVSTNEKLFF
TRBV7-9	TRBJ1-1	.	.	TGTGCCAGCAGCTTAGGCCCAACATCACCAAACACTGAAGCTTTCTTT	CASSLGPTSPNTEAFF
TRBV5-4	TRBJ2-3	.	once	TGTGCCAGCAGCTTGGGGGGGGGCGGCACAGATACGCAGTATTTT	CASSLGGGGTDTQYF
TRBV28	TRBJ2-1	.	few	TGTGCCAGCAGTTTTCGGTACAATGAGCAGTTCTTC	CASSFRYNEQFF
TRBV27	TRBJ2-3	TRBD1	.	TGTGCCAGCAGTCCCAGACAGGGTTTAGTGGATACGCAGTATTTT	CASSPRQGLVDTQYF
TRBV6-5	TRBJ1-2	.	.	TGTGCCAGCAGTCGCGGGCAAGGCTACACCTTC	CASSRGQGYTF
TRBV4-2	TRBJ1-1	.	.	TGTGCCAGCAGCGTCCGAATGAACACTGAAGCTTTCTTT	CASSVRMNTEAFF
TRBV7-9	TRBJ2-7	.	.	TGTGCCAGCAGCTTAGCCGGGGGACAACCATACGAGCAGTACTTC	CASSLAGGQPYEQYF
TRBV2	TRBJ2-6	.	.	TGTGCCAGCGTAGGGGCGCTAGGGGCCAACGTCCTGACTTTC	CASVGALGANVLTF
TRBV10-3	TRBJ1-2	.	few	TGTGCCATCAGTCGCGGGGAGAACTATGGCTACACCTTC	CAISRGENYGYTF
TRBV19	TRBJ2-3	.	.	TGTGCCAGTAGTATGGGACTGGCAGATACGCAGTATTTT	CASSMGLADTQYF
TRBV2	TRBJ1-5	.	few	TGTGCCAGCAGTGAAACAGGGAATAGCAATCAGCCCCAGCATTTT	CASSETGNSNQPQHF
TRBV10-2	TRBJ2-5	.	.	TGCGCCAGCAGTGTAGGGTTTTGGGTTCGTGGCAGGGAGACCCAGTACTTC	CASSVGFWVRGRETQYF
TRBV6-1	TRBJ2-5	TRBD1	.	TGTGCCAGCAACGCCGCACAGGGGTCAGCGGAGACCCAGTACTTC	CASNAAQGSAETQYF
TRBV5-1	TRBJ2-4	.	.	TGCGCCAGCAGCCCAGAAATAGCCAAAAACATTCAGTACTTC	CASSPEIAKNIQYF
TRBV28	TRBJ1-3	.	.	TGTGCCAGCACCATTATGGGGGACCCTGGAAACACCATATATTTT	CASTIMGDPGNTIYF
TRBV5-1	TRBJ2-4	.	.	TGCGCCAGCAGCTTGGAAGGGTGGGACATTCAGTACTTC	CASSLEGWDIQYF
TRBV7-9	TRBJ2-7	.	once	TGTGCCAGCAGCTTATTGACCTCCGAGCAGTACTTC	CASSLLTSEQYF
TRBV10-3	TRBJ2-3	TRBD2	once	TGTGCCATCAGCGCATCCCTGGCGGGGGCAGATACGCAGTATTTT	CAISASLAGADTQYF
TRBV11-3	TRBJ2-2	.	.	TGTGCCAGCAGCTTAGACGGGGACACCGGGGAGCTGTTTTTT	CASSLDGDTGELFF
TRBV25-1	TRBJ1-1	.	.	TGTGCCAGCAGTGAATTCGGGCAGGGACTGGGCACTGAAGCTTTCTTT	CASSEFGQGLGTEAFF
TRBV4-1	TRBJ2-1	TRBD2	medium-sized	TGCGCCAGCAGCGGGGTTAGGACAGCCAAGGGGGAGGCTAGCGGGATCGGGCAGTTCTTC	CASSGVRTAKGEASGIGQFF
TRBV6-1	TRBJ2-2	TRBD1	once	TGTGCCACACGACTGGGGACAGGGACGACCGGGGAGCTGTTTTTT	CATRLGTGTTGELFF
TRBV2	TRBJ2-3	.	few	TGTGCCAGCACCGAAGCGCCGCCCTATGATACGCAGTATTTT	CASTEAPPYDTQYF
TRBV7-2	TRBJ2-7	.	.	TGTGCCAGCAGTGAATCACAGGGCAAACTTTACGAGCAGTACTTC	CASSESQGKLYEQYF
TRBV28	TRBJ1-2	TRBD1	.	TGTGCCAGCAGTCGGGACAGGGGGCGCCTAAACTATGGCTACACCTTC	CASSRDRGRLNYGYTF
TRBV5-1	TRBJ1-6	.	.	TGCGCCAGCAGCTTGGAATCGGGGGTGCATTCACCCCTCCACTTT	CASSLESGVHSPLHF
TRBV19	TRBJ1-2	TRBD1	few	TGTGCCAGTATCCAAACAGGGGGCCAATACCGCTACACCTTC	CASIQTGGQYRYTF
TRBV5-1	TRBJ2-6	.	once	TGCGCCAGCAGCACAGGGATCGCGATTAGCTCTGGGGCCAACGTCCTGACTTTC	CASSTGIAISSGANVLTF
TRBV30	TRBJ1-3	.	.	TGTGCCTGGAGACACGGACGGGTCTCTGGAAACACCATATATTTT	CAWRHGRVSGNTIYF
TRBV5-6	TRBJ1-2	TRBD1	.	TGTGCCAGCAGCCCCATGACCGGGACAGGGGGCAACAACTATGGCTACACCTTC	CASSPMTGTGGNNYGYTF